This T cell receptor beta chain came from a study of Ad26.COV2.S vaccination and SARS-CoV-2 variants (dated by TCRdb to the early 2020s). Background on the whole study: Sequencing of the TCRbeta repertoire served to evaluate the specificity and breadth of SARS-CoV-2-reactive T cell receptors following Ad26.COV2.S vaccination. A total of some 30 samples were included in the TCR-sequenced set, comprising around 19 Ad26.COV2.S vaccine recipients, 5 placebo recipients and 8 SARS-CoV-2 convalescent individuals.

Overall study results and their limits: Compared with placebo recipients, Ad26.COV2.S recipients showed higher spike-specific TCR breadth (P = 0.0014). Non-spike TCR breadth was comparable between vaccine and placebo recipients, consistent with the vaccine containing only spike. After vaccination, spike-specific CD8+ and CD4+ T cell responses were reported to show substantial breadth. According to the authors, total T cell responses may have been underestimated by the TCR breadth and depth analyses.

TCRbeta CDR3 regions were sequenced with the immunoSEQ Assay. After extraction, genomic DNA underwent amplification by bias-controlled multiplex PCR, followed by high-throughput sequencing. The original methods were these. To quantify the absolute abundance of each unique TCRbeta CDR3 region, sequences were collapsed and filtered. T cell fraction was estimated by normalizing TCRbeta template counts to usable DNA, with usable DNA measured through amplification of reference genes found in all nucleated cells. Repertoire TCRs were annotated as SARS-CoV-2-specific when V gene, CDR3 amino acid sequence and J gene were exactly matched to a known reactive TCR set. The reference SARS-CoV-2 TCR set came from MIRA and was filtered for enrichment in COVID-19-positive ImmuneCODE repertoires, removing public or cross-reactive TCRs. Using the MIRA antigens, annotated TCRs were further analysed by specific ORF or by position within an ORF. Breadth was defined as annotated unique rearrangements over total unique productive rearrangements; depth was the summed frequency of those rearrangements. Group comparisons of TCR breadth used two-sided Wilcoxon rank-sum tests. In its TCRdb copy, this immuneACCESS table keeps in-frame sequences only and misses some clones. Where compared with another copy, unresolved V genes explain less than half of these, and the others have no known cause. The V and J calls and clone size come from that table; D and trimming were worked out from the DNA. Recorded for this sample are 350,000 to 450,000 clones; about 90% of them occurred a single time. The ten largest clones represent about 3.9% of the sample.

To note about this clone: Its target antigen remains unknown. The sample holds no much larger clone one base away, and base qualities are not on file.

The time point label corresponds to: individuals recovered from natural SARS-CoV-2 infection. The receptor was derived from a human donor who had recovered from COVID-19. The sequencing here drew on peripheral blood, taken after recovery from COVID-19.

Here the CDR3 is given as CASSECEGEDPSNEQFF. The nucleotides are TGCGCCAGCAGTGAGTGTGAGGGAGAAGACCCTAGCAATGAGCAGTTCTTC. This sequence uses TRBV10-1 and TRBJ2-1; the best D guess is TRBD2, with 5 bases matching. According to the germline V gene (reference sequence), CDR1 reads WNHNN and CDR2 reads SYGVQD. Its CDR3 holds 17 amino acids, cysteine through phenylalanine. CDR3 DNA is the only sequence kept; it has 51 bases, read in frame from the first base. V loses 1 base, J loses 6 bases, and the germline ends lie 19 bases apart.